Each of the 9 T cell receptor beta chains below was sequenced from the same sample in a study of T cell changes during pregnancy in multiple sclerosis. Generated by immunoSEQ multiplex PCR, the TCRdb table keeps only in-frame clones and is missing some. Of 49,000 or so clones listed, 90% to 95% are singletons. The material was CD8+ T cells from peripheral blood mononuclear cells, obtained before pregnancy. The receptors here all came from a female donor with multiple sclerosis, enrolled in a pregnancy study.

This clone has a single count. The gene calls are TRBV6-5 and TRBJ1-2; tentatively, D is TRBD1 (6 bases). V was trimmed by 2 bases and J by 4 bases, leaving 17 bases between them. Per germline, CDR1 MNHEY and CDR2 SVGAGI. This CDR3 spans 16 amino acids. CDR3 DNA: TGTGCCAGCAGTTACGATCCAGGGGACGAGGGCTATGGCTACACCTTC. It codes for CASSYDPGDEGYGYTF.

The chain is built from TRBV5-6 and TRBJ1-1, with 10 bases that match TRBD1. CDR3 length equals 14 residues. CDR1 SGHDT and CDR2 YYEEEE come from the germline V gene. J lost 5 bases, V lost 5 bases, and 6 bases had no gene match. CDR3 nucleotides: TGTGCCAGCAGTCTCGGACAGGGGGGGACTGAAGCTTTCTTT. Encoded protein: CASSLGQGGTEAFF.

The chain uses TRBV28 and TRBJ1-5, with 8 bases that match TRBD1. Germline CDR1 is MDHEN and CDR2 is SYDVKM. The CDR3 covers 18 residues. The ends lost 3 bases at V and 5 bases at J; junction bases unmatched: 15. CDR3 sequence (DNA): TGTGCCAGCAGTTTTACCTTCCGCATGGACAGGGTTTATCAGCCCCAGCATTTT. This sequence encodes CASSFTFRMDRVYQPQHF.

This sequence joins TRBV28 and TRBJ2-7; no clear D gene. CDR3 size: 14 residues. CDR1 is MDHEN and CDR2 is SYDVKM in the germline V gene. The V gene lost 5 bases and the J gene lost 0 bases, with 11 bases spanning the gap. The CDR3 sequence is CASSPLLYSYEQYF. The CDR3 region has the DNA TGTGCCAGCAGTCCGCTTCTCTACTCCTACGAGCAGTACTTC.

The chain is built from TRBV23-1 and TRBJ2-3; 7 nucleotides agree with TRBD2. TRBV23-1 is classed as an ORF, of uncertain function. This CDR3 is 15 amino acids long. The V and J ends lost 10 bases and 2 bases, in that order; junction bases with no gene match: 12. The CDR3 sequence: CATLLPSGDTDTQYF. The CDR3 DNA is TGCGCCACCTTACTACCTAGCGGAGACACAGATACGCAGTATTTT.

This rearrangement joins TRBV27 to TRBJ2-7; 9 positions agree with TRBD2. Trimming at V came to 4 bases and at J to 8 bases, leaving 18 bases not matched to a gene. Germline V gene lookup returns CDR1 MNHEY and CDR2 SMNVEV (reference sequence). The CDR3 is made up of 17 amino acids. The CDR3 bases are TGTGCCAGCAGTTCCGGAAATCTAGCGGGAAGTCGTTTGAAGCAGTACTTC. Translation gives CASSSGNLAGSRLKQYF.

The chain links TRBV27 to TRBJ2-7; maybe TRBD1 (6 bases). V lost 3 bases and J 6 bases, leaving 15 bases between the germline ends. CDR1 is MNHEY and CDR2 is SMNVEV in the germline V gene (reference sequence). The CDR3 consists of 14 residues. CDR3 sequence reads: CASSLRGTTLEQYF. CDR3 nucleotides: TGTGCCAGCAGTTTGAGGGGGACCACGCTCGAGCAGTACTTC.

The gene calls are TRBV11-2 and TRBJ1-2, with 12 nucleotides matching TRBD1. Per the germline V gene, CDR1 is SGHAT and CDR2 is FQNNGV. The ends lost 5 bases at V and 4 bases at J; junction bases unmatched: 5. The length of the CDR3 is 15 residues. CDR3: CASSLGTGGFYGYTF. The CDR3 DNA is TGTGCCAGCAGCCTCGGGACAGGGGGCTTCTATGGCTACACCTTC.

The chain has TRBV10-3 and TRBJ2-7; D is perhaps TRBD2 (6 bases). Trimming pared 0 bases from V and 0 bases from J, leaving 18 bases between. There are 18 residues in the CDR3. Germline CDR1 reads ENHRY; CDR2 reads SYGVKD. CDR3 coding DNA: TGTGCCATCAGTGAGTCTGGTAGCGGATACACCTACTCCTACGAGCAGTACTTC. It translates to CAISESGSGYTYSYEQYF.